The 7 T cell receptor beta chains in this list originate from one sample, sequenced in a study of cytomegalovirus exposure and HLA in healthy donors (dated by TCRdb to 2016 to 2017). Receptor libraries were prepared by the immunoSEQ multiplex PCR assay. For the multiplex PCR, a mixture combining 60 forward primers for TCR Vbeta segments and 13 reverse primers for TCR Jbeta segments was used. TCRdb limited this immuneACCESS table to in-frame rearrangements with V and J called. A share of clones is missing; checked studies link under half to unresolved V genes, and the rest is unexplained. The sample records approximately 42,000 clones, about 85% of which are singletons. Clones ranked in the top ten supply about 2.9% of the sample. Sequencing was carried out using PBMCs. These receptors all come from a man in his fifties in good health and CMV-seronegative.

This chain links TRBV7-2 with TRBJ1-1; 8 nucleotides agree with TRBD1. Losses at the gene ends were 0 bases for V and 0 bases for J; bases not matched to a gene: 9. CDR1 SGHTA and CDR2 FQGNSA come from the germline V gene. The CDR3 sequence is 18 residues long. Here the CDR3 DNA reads TGTGCCAGCAGCTTAGCGCTTGCCAGGGGGCGAATGAACACTGAAGCTTTCTTT. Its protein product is CASSLALARGRMNTEAFF.

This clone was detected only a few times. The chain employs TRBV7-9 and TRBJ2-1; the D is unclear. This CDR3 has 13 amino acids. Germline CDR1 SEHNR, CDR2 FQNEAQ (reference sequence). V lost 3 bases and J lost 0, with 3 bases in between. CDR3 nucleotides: TGTGCCAGCAGCTTTAGCTCCTACAATGAGCAGTTCTTC. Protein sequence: CASSFSSYNEQFF.

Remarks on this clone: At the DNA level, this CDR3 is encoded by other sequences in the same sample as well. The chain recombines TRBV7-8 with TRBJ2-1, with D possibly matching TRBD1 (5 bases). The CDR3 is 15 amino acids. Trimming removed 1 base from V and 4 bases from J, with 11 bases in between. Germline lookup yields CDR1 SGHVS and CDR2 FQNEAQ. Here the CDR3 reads CASSLGQGTYNEQFF. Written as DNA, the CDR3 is TGTGCCAGCAGCTTAGGGCAGGGTACATACAATGAGCAGTTCTTC. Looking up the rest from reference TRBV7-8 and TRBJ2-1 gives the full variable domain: GAGVSQSPRYKVAKRGQDVALRCDPISGHVSLFWYQQALGQGPEFLTYFQNEAQLDKSGLPSDRFFAERPEGSVSTLKIQRTQQEDSAVYLCASSLGQGTYNEQFFGPGTRLTVL.

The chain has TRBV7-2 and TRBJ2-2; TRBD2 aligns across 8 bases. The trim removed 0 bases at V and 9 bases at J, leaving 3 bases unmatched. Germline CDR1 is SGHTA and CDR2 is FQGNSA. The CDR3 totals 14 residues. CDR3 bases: TGTGCCAGCAGCTTAGCGGCGGGAGGAAGGGAGCTGTTTTTT. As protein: CASSLAAGGRELFF.

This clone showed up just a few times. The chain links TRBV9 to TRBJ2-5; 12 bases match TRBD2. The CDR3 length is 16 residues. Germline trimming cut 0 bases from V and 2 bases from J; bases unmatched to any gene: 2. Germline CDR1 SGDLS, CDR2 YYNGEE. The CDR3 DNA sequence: TGTGCCAGCAGCGTAGGGACTAGCGGGACACAAGAGACCCAGTACTTC. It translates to CASSVGTSGTQETQYF.

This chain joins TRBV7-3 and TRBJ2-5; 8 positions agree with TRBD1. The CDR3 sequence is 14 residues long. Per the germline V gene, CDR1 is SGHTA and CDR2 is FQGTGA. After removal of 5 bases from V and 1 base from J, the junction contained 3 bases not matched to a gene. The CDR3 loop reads CASSATGGQETQYF. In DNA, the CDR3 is TGTGCCAGCAGCGCTACAGGGGGCCAAGAGACCCAGTACTTC.

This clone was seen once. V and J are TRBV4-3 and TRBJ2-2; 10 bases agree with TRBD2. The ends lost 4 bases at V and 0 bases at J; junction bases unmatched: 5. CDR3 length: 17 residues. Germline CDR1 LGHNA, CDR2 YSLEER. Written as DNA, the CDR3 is TGCGCCAGCAGCCGAGACCTAGCGGGGGCGAACACCGGGGAGCTGTTTTTT. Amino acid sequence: CASSRDLAGANTGELFF.